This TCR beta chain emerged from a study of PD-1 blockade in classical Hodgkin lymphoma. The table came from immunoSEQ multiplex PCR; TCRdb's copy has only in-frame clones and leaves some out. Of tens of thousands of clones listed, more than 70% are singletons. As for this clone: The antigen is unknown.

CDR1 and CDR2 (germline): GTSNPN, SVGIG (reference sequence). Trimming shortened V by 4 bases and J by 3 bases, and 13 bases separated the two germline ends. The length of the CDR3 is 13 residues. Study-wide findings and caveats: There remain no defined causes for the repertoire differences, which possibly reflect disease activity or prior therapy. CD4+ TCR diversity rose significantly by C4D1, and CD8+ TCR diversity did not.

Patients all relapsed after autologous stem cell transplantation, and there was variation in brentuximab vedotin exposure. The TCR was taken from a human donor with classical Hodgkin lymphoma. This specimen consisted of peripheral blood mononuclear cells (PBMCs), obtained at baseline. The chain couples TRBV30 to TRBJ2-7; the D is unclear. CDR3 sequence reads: CAWTGDIGYEQYF. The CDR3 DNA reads TGTGCCTGGACCGGAGACATAGGCTACGAGCAGTACTTC.